This note documents a single T cell receptor beta chain sequence. Its antigen is unidentified. These data are taken from a study of STAT3 mutations in large granular lymphocyte leukemia. Study-wide context: Roughly half of the longitudinally sequenced T-LGLL patients carried detectable canonical activating STAT3 mutations. Findings and caveats of the study: Clonal expansion was inferred from samples taken at other timepoints. At least one immunodominant TCR beta clonotype appeared in every T-cell large granular lymphocyte leukemia patient. After therapy, about 35% of the 18 patients switched clonotypes, all new clones STAT3 wild type.

Average productive template count per sample was about 42,000. This table comes from immunoSEQ multiplex PCR, and its TCRdb copy is limited to in-frame clones, with some not included. The repertoire holds over 10,000 clones, with over 70% as singletons. CDR1 and CDR2 (germline): SNHLY, FYNNEI. V shed 2 bases and J shed 2 bases, with 6 bases lying between them. The CDR3 consists of 13 residues. This receptor was taken from a man aged 55 to 70 with T-cell large granular lymphocyte leukemia. Some clones in this sample may be carry-over from other donors' samples. Specimen: peripheral blood mononuclear cells. The chain couples TRBV2 to TRBJ2-5; unclear D gene. The CDR3 sequence is CASSERSQETQYF. The CDR3, as DNA: TGTGCCAGCAGTGAAAGGTCTCAAGAGACCCAGTACTTC.